This T cell receptor (beta chain) derives from a study of T cell clones after liver transplantation. Overall study: Post-transplant blood was tracked for graft-donor-reactive T cell clones identified in a pre-transplant mixed lymphocyte reaction. Timepoints were pre-transplant, pre-withdrawal, and after withdrawal was completed or failed.

On this clone: The antigen remains undetermined.

Produced via immunoSEQ multiplex PCR; TCRdb's table is partial and in-frame only. The sample shows some 45,000 clones, about 82% of them seen only once. The study, taken as a whole, reports: In a couple of subjects, few donor cells limited the measurable donor-reactive repertoire. A larger donor-reactive than third-party decline suggested partial antigen-specific deletion.

Material: CD4+ T cells from blood, obtained 24 months after liver transplant. This receptor was taken from a human patient who received a liver transplant. The graft donor may have given rise to some T cells.

The CDR3 coding sequence is TGTGCCAGCAGCCAGAATAGAGGAGAAAAACTGTTTTTT. It translates to CASSQNRGEKLFF. The chain recombines TRBV14 with TRBJ1-4, with D unresolved. This CDR3 comprises 13 residues. The V gene's germline CDR1 is SGHDN and CDR2 FVKESK. Trimming removed 3 bases from V and 8 bases from J, with 10 bases in between.